One sample yielded the 2 T cell receptor beta chains listed below, sequenced in a study of cytomegalovirus exposure and HLA in healthy donors. PCR used 60 Vbeta primers and 13 Jbeta primers. Sequencing used immunoSEQ multiplex PCR; TCRdb keeps in-frame clones, though not all of them. The table lists 150,000 to 200,000 clones, roughly 87% of them singletons. The sample was PBMCs. These receptors were collected from a woman aged 25 to 39 in good health and CMV-seronegative.

The chain joins TRBV6-5 to TRBJ2-7; TRBD1 matches at 8 bases. This CDR3 is built from 12 residues. The junction had 5 bases not matched to a gene; V was cut back by 6 bases and J by 7 bases. Germline loops: CDR1 MNHEY, CDR2 SVGAGI. The CDR3 spells CASRITGGEQYF. CDR3 bases: TGTGCCAGCAGGATAACAGGGGGGGAGCAGTACTTC.

This clone was seen a handful of times. This chain uses TRBV5-1 with TRBJ1-1; D possibly corresponds to TRBD1 (6 bases). V was cut by 0 bases and J by 4 bases, with 13 bases left in between. Germline lookup yields CDR1 SGHRS and CDR2 YFSETQ. CDR3 length: 15 residues. DNA of the CDR3: TGCGCCAGCAGCTTGGTGGGCAGGGGTGGCACTGAAGCTTTCTTT. As protein: CASSLVGRGGTEAFF.